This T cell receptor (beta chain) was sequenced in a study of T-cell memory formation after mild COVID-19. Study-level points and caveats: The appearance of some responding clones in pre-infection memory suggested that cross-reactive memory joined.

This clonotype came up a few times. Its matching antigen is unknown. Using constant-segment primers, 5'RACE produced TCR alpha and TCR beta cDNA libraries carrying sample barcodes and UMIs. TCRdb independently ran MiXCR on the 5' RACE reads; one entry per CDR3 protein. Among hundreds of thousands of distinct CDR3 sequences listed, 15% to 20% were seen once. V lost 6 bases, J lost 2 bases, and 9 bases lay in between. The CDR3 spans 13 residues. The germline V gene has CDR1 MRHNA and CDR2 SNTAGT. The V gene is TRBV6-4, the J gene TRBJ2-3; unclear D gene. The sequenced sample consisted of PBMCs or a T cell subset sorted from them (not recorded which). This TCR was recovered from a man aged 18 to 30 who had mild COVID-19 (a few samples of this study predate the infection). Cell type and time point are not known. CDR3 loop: CASSYGTTDTQYF. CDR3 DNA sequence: TGTGCCAGCAGCTATGGAACCACAGATACGCAGTATTTT.